This paragraph covers one T cell receptor beta chain sequence. The sample originates from a study of blood T cell repertoires in COVID-19. Study context: Samples of COVID-19 (acute and convalescent) were obtained from the United States, Italy and Spain.

Original analysis: Reference gene primers were amplified, and this amplification served to estimate nucleated cell counts. Libraries were prepared by immunoSEQ multiplex PCR; TCRdb keeps only in-frame clonotypes and omits some of them. Clonal size and the V and J genes are those of that table, whereas D and trimming came from the DNA. The sample holds approximately 500,000 clones, 85% to 90% seen once. Germline CDR1 and CDR2: SNHLY and FYNNEI. CDR3 length: 14 amino acids. J lost 12 bases, V lost 7 bases, and 10 bases had no gene match. The Seattle site enrolled patients during active infection and followed them longitudinally.

This TCR was recovered from a man between 18 and 35 years old with COVID-19, enrolled during active disease. This rearrangement joins TRBV2 to TRBJ2-1, with 12 bases lining up with TRBD2. The sequenced sample was peripheral blood. CDR3 amino acids: CASMLTSGSPSQFF. CDR3 DNA: TGTGCCAGCATGCTGACTAGCGGGAGCCCTTCGCAGTTCTTC.